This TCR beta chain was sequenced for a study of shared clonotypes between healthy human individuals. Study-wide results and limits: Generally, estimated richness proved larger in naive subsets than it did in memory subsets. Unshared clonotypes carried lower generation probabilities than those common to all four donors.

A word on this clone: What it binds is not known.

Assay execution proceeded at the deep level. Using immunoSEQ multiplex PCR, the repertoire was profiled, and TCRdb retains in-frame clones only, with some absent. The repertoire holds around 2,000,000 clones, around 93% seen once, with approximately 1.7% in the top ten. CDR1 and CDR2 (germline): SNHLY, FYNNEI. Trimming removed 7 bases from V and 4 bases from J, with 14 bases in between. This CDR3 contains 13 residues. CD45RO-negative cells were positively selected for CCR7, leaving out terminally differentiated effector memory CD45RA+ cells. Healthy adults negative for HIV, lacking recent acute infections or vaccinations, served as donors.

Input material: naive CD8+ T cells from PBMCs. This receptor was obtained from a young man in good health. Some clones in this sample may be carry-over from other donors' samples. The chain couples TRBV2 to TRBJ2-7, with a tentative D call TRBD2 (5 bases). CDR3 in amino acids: CASTGMAGYEQYF. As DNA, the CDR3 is TGTGCCAGCACGGGGATGGCTGGTTACGAGCAGTACTTC.